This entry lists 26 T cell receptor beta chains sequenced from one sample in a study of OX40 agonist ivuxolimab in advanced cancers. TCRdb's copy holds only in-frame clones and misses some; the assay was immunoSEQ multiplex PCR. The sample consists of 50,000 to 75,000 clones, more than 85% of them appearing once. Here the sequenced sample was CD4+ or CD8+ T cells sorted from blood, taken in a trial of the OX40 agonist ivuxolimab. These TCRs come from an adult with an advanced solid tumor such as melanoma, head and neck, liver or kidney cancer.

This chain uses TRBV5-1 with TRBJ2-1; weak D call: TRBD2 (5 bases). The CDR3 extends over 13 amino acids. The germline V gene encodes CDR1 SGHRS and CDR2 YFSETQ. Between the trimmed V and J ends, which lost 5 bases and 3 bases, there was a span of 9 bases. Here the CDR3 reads CASRASNYNEQFF. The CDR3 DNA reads TGCGCCAGCAGGGCTAGCAACTACAATGAGCAGTTCTTC.

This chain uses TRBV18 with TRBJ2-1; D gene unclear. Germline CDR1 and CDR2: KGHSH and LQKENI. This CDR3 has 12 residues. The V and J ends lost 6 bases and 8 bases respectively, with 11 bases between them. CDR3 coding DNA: TGTGCCAGCTCCATCGACTGGGATGAGCAGTTCTTC. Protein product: CASSIDWDEQFF. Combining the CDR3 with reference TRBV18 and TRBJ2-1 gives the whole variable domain NAGVMQNPRHLVRRRGQEARLRCSPMKGHSHVYWYRQLPEEGLKFMVYLQKENIIDESGMPKERFSAEFPKEGPSILRIQQVVRGDSAAYFCASSIDWDEQFFGPGTRLTVL.

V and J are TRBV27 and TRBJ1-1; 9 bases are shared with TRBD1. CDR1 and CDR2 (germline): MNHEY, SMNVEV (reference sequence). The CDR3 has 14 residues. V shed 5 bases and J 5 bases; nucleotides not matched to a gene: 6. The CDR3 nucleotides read TGTGCCAGCAGTGAGGGACAGGGAGCGACTGAAGCTTTCTTT. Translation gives CASSEGQGATEAFF.

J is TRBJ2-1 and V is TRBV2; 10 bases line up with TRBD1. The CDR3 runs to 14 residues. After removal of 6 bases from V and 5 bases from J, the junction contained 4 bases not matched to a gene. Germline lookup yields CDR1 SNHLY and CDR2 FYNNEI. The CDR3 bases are TGTGCCAGCAGCCTCGGGACAGGGGACAATGAGCAGTTCTTC. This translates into CASSLGTGDNEQFF.

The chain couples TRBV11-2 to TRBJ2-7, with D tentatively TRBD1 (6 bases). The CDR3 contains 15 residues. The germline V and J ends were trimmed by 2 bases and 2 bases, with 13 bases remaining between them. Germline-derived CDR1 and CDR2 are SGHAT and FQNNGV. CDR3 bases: TGTGCCAGCAGCTTACAAGTTGGGACACCCTACGAGCAGTACTTC. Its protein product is CASSLQVGTPYEQYF.

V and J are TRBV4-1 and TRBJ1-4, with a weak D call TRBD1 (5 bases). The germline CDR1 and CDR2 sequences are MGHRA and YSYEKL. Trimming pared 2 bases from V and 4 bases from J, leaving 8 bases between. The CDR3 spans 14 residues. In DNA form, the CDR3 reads TGCGCCAGCAGCCAAAAACAGGTTAATGAAAAACTGTTTTTT. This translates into CASSQKQVNEKLFF.

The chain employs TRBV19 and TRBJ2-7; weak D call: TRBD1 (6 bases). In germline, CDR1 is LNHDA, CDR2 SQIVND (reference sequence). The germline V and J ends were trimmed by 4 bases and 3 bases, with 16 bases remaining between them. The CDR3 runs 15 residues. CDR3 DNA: TGTGCCAGTAGTACCCGGGACAAGGGAATCTACGAGCAGTACTTC. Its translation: CASSTRDKGIYEQYF.

The CDR3 reads CASRRDWGDTQYF. In nucleotides, the CDR3 is TGTGCCAGCAGGCGGGACTGGGGGGATACGCAGTATTTT. V is TRBV27 and J is TRBJ2-3, with D possibly TRBD2 on 6 matching bases. Looked up from germline, CDR1 is MNHEY and CDR2 is SMNVEV (reference sequence). The CDR3 runs 13 residues. Trimming stripped 6 bases from V and 6 bases from J, with 13 bases between.

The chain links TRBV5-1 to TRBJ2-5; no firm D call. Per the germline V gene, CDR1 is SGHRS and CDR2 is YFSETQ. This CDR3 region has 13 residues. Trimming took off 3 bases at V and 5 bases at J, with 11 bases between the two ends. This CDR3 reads CASSSETEETQYF. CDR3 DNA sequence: TGCGCCAGCAGCTCCGAGACTGAGGAGACCCAGTACTTC.

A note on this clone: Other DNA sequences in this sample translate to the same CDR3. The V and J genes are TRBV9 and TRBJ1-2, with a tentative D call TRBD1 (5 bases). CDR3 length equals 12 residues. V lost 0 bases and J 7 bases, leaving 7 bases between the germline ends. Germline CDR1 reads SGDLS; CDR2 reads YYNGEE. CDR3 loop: CASSVDGGGYTF. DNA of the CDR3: TGTGCCAGCAGCGTAGATGGGGGTGGCTACACCTTC.

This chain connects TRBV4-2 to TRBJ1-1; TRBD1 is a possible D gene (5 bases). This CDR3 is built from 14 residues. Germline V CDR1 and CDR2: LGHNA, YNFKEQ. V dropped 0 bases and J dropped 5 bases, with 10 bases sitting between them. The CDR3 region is CASSQDGRGTEAFF. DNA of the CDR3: TGTGCCAGCAGCCAAGATGGTCGGGGGACTGAAGCTTTCTTT.

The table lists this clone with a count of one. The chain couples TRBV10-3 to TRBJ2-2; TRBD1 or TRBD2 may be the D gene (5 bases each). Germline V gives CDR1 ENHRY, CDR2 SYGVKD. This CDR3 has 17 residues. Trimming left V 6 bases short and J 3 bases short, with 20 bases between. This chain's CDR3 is CAIRWDPRLGDTGELFF. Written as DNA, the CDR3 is TGTGCCATCAGGTGGGACCCCCGATTGGGGGACACCGGGGAGCTGTTTTTT.

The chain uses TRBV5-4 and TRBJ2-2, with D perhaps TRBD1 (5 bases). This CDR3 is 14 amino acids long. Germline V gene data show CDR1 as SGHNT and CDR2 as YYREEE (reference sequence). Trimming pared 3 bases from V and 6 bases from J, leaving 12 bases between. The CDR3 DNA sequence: TGTGCCAGCAGCTCGATCCCAGGGTCCGGGGAGCTGTTTTTT. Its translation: CASSSIPGSGELFF. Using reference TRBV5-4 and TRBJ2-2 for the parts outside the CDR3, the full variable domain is ETGVTQSPTHLIKTRGQQVTLRCSSQSGHNTVSWYQQALGQGPQFIFQYYREEENGRGNFPPRFSGLQFPNYSSELNVNALELDDSALYLCASSSIPGSGELFFGEGSRLTVL.

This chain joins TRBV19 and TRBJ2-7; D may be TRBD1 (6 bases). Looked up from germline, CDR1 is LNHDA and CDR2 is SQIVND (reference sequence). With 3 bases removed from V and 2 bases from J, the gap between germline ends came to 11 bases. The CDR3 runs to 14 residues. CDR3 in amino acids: CASSIYREPYEQYF. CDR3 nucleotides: TGTGCCAGTAGTATCTACAGGGAGCCCTACGAGCAGTACTTC.

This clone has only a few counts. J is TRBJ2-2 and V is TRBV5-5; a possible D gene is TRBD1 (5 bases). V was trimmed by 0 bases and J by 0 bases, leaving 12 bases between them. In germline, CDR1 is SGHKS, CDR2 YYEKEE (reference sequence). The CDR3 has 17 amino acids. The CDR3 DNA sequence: TGTGCCAGCAGCTTGGATCTGACGACAGCGAACACCGGGGAGCTGTTTTTT. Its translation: CASSLDLTTANTGELFF.

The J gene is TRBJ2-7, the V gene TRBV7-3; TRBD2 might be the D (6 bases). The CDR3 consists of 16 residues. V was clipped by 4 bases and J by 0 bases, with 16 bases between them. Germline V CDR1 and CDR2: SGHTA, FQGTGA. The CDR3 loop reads CASSSLPGVYSYEQYF. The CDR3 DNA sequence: TGTGCCAGCAGCTCCCTCCCGGGGGTTTACTCCTACGAGCAGTACTTC.

CDR3 DNA sequence: TGTGCCAGCAGTTTGACAGGGGACACCGGGGAGCTGTTTTTT. Its protein is CASSLTGDTGELFF. The V gene is TRBV27, the J gene TRBJ2-2, with 8 bases fitting TRBD1. CDR3 length equals 14 residues. Germline V gene sequence: CDR1 MNHEY, CDR2 SMNVEV (reference sequence). V trimming: 3 bases; J trimming: 3 bases; junction bases outside the gene matches: 0.

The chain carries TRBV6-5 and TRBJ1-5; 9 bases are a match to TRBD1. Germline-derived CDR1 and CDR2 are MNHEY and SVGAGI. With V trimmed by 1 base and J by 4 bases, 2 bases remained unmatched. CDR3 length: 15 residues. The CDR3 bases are TGTGCCAGCAGTTACTTACAGGGGGCAAATCAGCCCCAGCATTTT. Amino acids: CASSYLQGANQPQHF.

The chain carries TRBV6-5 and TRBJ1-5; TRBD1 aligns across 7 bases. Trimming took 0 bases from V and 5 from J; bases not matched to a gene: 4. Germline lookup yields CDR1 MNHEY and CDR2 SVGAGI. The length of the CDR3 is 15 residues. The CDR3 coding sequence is TGTGCCAGCAGTTACTCCCCAGGGGGGGATCAGCCCCAGCATTTT. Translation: CASSYSPGGDQPQHF.

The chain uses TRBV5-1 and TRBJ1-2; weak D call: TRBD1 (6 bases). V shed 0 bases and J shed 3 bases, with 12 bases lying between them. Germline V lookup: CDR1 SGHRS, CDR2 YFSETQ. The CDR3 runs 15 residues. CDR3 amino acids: CASSLGQEAYYGYTF. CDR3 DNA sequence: TGCGCCAGCAGCTTGGGACAGGAGGCCTACTATGGCTACACCTTC.

CDR3: CASSEATSVEKLFF. In nucleotides, the CDR3 is TGTGCCAGCAGTGAAGCTACATCGGTTGAAAAACTGTTTTTT. The V call is TRBV2, the J call TRBJ1-4; D gene ambiguous. Trimming cost V 0 bases and J 7 bases, with 9 bases left between them. Germline CDR1 is SNHLY and CDR2 is FYNNEI. The CDR3 contains 14 residues.

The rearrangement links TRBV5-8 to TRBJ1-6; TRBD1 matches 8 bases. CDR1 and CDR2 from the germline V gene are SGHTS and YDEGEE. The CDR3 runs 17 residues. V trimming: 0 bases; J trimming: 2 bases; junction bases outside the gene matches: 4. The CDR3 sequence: CASSLGGTGPYNSPLHF. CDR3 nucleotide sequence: TGTGCCAGCAGCTTGGGAGGGACAGGCCCCTATAATTCACCCCTCCACTTT.

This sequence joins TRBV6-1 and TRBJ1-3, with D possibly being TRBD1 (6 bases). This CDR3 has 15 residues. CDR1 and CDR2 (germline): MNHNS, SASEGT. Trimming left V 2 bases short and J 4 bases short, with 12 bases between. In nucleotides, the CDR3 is TGTGCCAGCAGTGAACCGGTGGGGGGCGGAAACACCATATATTTT. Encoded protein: CASSEPVGGGNTIYF.

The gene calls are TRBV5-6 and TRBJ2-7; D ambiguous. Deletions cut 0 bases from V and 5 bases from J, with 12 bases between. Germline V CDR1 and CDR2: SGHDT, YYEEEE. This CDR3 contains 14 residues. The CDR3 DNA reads TGTGCCAGCAGCTTGGGGCATTTTAGCAACGAGCAGTACTTC. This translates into CASSLGHFSNEQYF.

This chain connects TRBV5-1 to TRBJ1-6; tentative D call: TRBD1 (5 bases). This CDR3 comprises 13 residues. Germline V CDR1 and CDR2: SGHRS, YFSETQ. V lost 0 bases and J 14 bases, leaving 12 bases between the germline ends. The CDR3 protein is CASSLAGDRTLHF. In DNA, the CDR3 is TGCGCCAGCAGCTTGGCCGGTGACAGAACCCTCCACTTT.

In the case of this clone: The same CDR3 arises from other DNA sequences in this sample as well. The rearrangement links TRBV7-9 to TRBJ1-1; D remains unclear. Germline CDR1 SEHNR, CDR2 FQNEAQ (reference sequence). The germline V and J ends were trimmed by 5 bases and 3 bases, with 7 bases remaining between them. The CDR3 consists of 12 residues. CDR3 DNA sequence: TGTGCCAGCAGCCTAGAGGACACTGAAGCTTTCTTT. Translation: CASSLEDTEAFF.